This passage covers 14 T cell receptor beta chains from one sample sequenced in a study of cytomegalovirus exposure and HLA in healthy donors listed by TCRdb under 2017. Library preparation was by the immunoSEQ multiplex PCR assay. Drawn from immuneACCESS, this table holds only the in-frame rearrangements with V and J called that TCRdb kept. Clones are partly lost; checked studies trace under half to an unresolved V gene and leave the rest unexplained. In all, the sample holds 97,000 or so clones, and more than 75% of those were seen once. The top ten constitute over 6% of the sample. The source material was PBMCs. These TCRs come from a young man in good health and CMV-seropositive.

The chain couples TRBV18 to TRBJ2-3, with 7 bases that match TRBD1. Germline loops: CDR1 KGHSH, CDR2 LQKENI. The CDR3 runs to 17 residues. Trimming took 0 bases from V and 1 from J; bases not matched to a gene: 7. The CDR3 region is CASSPPTGTGRTDTQYF. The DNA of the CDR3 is TGTGCCAGCTCACCACCGACAGGGACCGGACGCACAGATACGCAGTATTTT. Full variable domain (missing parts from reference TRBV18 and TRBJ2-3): NAGVMQNPRHLVRRRGQEARLRCSPMKGHSHVYWYRQLPEEGLKFMVYLQKENIIDESGMPKERFSAEFPKEGPSILRIQQVVRGDSAAYFCASSPPTGTGRTDTQYFGPGTRLTVL.

CDR3 in amino acids: CASSYEAYYEQYF. The CDR3 coding sequence is TGTGCCAGCAGTTACGAGGCCTACTACGAGCAGTACTTC. V and J are TRBV6-6 and TRBJ2-7; D call uncertain. The germline CDR1 and CDR2 sequences are MNHNY and SVGAGI (reference sequence). V lost 2 bases, J lost 3 bases, and 8 bases lay in between. This CDR3 has 13 residues.

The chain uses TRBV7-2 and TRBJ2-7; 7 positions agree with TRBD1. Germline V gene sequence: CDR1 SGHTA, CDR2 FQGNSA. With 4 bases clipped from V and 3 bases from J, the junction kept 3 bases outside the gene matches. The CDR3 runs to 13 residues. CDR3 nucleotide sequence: TGTGCCAGCAGCTCGGGACAGCTCTACGAGCAGTACTTC. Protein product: CASSSGQLYEQYF.

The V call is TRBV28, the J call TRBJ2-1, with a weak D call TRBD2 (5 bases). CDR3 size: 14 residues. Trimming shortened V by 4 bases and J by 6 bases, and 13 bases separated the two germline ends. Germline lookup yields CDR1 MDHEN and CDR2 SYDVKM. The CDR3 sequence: CASSWAGGPNEQFF. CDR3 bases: TGTGCCAGCAGTTGGGCGGGCGGACCCAATGAGCAGTTCTTC.

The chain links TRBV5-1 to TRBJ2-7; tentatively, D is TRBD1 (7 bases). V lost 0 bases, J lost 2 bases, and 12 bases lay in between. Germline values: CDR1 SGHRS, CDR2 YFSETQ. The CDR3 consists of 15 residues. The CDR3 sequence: CASSLDSRGAYEQYF. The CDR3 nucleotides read TGCGCCAGCAGCTTGGATTCCAGGGGGGCCTACGAGCAGTACTTC.

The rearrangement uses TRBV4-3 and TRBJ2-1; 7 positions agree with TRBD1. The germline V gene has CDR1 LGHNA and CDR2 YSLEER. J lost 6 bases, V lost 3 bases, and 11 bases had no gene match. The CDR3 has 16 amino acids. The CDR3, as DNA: TGCGCCAGCAGCCAGATCCCGGGGACAGACATCAATGAGCAGTTCTTC. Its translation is CASSQIPGTDINEQFF.

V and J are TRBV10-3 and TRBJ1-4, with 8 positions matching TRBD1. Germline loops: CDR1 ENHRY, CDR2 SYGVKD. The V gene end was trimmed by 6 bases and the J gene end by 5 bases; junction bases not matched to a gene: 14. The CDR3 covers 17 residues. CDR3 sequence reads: CAIRAGQGRAENEKLFF. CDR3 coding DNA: TGTGCCATCAGGGCTGGACAGGGAAGGGCAGAGAATGAAAAACTGTTTTTT.

The CDR3 spells CASSRTGSYEQYF. In DNA form, the CDR3 reads TGTGCCAGCAGTCGGACAGGGTCCTACGAGCAGTACTTC. The chain has TRBV27 and TRBJ2-7; 8 nucleotides match TRBD1. Germline lookup yields CDR1 MNHEY and CDR2 SMNVEV (reference sequence). V was clipped by 5 bases and J by 1 base; unmatched bases: 1. This CDR3 region has 13 residues.

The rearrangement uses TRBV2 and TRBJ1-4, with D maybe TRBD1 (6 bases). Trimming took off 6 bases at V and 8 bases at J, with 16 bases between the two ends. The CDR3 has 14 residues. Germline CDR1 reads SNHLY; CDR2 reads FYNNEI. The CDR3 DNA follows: TGTGCCAGCAGGCTACAGGGTGGTCTGGAAAAACTGTTTTTT. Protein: CASRLQGGLEKLFF.

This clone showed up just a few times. CDR3 protein: CASNRREAYNEQFF. The CDR3, as DNA: TGTGCCAGTAATCGGCGGGAGGCCTACAATGAGCAGTTCTTC. The gene calls are TRBV19 and TRBJ2-1; 8 positions agree with TRBD2. Germline CDR1 reads LNHDA; CDR2 reads SQIVND (reference sequence). J was trimmed by 2 bases and V by 7 bases; bases with no gene match: 4. The CDR3 runs to 14 residues.

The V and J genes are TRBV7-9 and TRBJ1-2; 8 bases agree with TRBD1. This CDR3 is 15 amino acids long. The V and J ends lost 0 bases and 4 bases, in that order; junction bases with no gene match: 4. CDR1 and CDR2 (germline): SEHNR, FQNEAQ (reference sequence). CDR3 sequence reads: CASSLALTGGYGYTF. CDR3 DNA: TGTGCCAGCAGCTTAGCGCTAACAGGGGGCTATGGCTACACCTTC.

The CDR3 reads CASSLADFTGSNTEAFF. As DNA, the CDR3 is TGTGCCAGCAGCTTAGCGGACTTTACAGGGTCTAACACTGAAGCTTTCTTT. The V gene is TRBV7-9, the J gene TRBJ1-1, with TRBD1 as a possible D gene (6 bases). Germline V CDR1 and CDR2: SEHNR, FQNEAQ (reference sequence). Trimming took off 0 bases at V and 2 bases at J, with 16 bases between the two ends. CDR3 length equals 17 residues.

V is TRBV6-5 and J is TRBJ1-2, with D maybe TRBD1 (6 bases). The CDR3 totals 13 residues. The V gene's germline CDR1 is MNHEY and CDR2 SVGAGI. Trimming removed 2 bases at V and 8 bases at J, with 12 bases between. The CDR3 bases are TGTGCCAGCAGTTACGGCGGGGGGCGCGGCTACACCTTC. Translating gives CASSYGGGRGYTF.

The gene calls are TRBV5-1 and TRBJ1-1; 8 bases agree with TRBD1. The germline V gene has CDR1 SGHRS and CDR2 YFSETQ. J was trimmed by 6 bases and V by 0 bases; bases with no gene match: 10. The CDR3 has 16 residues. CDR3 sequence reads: CASSLDPTGVISEAFF. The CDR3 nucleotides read TGCGCCAGCAGCTTGGATCCGACAGGGGTAATCTCTGAAGCTTTCTTT. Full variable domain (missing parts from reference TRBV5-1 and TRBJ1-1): KAGVTQTPRYLIKTRGQQVTLSCSPISGHRSVSWYQQTPGQGLQFLFEYFSETQRNKGNFPGRFSGRQFSNSRSEMNVSTLELGDSALYLCASSLDPTGVISEAFFGQGTRLTVV.